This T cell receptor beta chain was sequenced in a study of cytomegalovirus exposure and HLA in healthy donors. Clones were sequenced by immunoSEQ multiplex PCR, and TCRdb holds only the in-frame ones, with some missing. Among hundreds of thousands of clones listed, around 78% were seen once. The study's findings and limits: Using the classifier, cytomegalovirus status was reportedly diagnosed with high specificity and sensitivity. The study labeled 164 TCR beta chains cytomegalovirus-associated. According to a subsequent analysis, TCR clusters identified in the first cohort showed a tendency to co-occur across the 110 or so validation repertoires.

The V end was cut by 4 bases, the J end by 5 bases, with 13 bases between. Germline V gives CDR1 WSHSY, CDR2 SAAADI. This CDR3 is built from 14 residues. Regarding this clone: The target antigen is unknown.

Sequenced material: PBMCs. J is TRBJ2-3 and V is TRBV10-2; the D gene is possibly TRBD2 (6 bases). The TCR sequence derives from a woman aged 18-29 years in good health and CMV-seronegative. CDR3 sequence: CASSVQDGRDTQYF. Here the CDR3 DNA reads TGCGCCAGCAGTGTCCAGGACGGGAGAGATACGCAGTATTTT.